The clone carrying this TCR beta chain has ten or more counts. The target antigen is unknown. Reverse transcribing all isolated RNA meant expressed TCRB transcripts were sequenced. The table came from immunoSEQ multiplex PCR; TCRdb's copy has only in-frame clones and leaves some out. This sample has about 320,000 clones; about 14% occur once, and the top ten carry over 5.5%. A sort by CD45RO/CCR7/CD25/CD127/CD95/CD27 yielded CD4+ naive, central memory, regulatory and stem cell-like memory cells. The CDR3 length is 14 residues. The germline gives CDR1 SGHTA, CDR2 FQGNSA. Trimming removed 7 bases at V and 0 bases at J, with 10 bases between. This record belongs to a study of beta chain features in type 1 diabetes. Study conclusions and caveats: Lower insertion and higher deletion counts appeared at VDJ junctions in type 1 diabetes patients.

This TCR was sampled from a man aged 30 to 45 in good health. V usage is TRBV7-2 and J usage is TRBJ2-1; D might be TRBD2 (6 bases). Sequenced input: central memory CD4+ T cells from blood. The CDR3 reads CASKEGGSYNEQFF. The CDR3 nucleotides read TGTGCCAGCAAGGAGGGAGGCTCCTACAATGAGCAGTTCTTC. Full variable domain (rest looked up from reference TRBV7-2 and TRBJ2-1): GAGVSQSPSNKVTEKGKDVELRCDPISGHTALYWYRQSLGQGLEFLIYFQGNSAPDKSGLPSDRFSAERTGGSVSTLTIQRTQQEDSAVYLCASKEGGSYNEQFFGPGTRLTVL.